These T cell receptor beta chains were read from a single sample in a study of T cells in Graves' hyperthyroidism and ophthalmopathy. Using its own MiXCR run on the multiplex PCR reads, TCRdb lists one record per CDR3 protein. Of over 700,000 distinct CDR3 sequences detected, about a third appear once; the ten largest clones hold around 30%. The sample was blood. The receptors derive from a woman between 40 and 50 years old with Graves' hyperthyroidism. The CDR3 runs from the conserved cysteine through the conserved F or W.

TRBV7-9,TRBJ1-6,CASSPSTGTSLHF
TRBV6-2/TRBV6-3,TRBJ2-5,CASSRDSPRAETQYF
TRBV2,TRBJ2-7,CASSYGTSGSSGWYEQYF
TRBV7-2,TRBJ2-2,CASSLDEGELFF
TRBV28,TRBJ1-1,CASTLLDDPEAFF
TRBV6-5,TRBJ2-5,CASSYSLAGGTETQYF
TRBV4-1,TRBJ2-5,CASSQGQGFGETQYF
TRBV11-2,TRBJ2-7,CASSPPWGSTYEQYF
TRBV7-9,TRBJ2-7,CASSRRTETYEQYF
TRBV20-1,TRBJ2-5,CSASGQGVHQETQYF
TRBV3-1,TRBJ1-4,CASGTGGEKLFF
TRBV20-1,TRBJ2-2,CSAPTAGTSGRRTGELFF
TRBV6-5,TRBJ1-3,CASSPEQGRNTIYF
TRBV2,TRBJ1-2,CASSLTHNYGYTF
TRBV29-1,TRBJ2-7,CSVVFGLTYEQYF
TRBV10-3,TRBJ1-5,CATGGQGFSNQPQHF
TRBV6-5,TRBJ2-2,CASSYSSWGADTGELFF
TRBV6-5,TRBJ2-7,CASSYLGTGKYEQYF
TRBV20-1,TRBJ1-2,CSANKRGGTPNYGYTF
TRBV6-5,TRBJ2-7,CASSYSSPGQSYEQYF
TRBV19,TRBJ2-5,CASSMGNSGCRETQYF
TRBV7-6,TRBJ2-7,CASSARRSQRDVYEQYF
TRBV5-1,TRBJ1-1,CASSQDGTGNFAEAFF
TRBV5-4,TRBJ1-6,CASSFLRDTDSPLHF
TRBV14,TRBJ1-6,CASSQAVNSPLHF
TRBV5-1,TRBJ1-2,CASSVAGSGDGYTF
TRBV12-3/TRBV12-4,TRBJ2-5,CASSYGQGETQYF
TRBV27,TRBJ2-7,CASSSPGLETYEQYF
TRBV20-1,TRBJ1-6,CSASLREVLDNSPLHF
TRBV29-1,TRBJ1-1,CSAKDTGTKGATEAFF
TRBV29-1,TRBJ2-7,CSVEGLAGSSYEQYF
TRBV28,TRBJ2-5,CASSGRGMGLTQYF
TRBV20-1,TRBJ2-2,CSARSRTAGPGELFF
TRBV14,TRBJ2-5,CASSHIGRVGQETQYF
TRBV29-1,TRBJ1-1,CSVEDVRGYSTEAFF
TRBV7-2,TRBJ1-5,CASSLVRGGGQPQHF
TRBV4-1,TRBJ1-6,CASSQEPGNSPLHF
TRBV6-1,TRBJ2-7,CASSAGTGIGYEQYF
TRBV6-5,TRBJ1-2,CASSRRQNYGYTF
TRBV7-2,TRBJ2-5,CASRDSGGAGETQYF
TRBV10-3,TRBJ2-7,CAISRWQGYEQYF
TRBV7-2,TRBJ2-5,CASSRGDRQETQYF
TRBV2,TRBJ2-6,CASSQAGTGISGANVLTF
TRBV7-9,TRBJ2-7,CASSPRSGASYEQYF
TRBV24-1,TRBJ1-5,CATSESTGYQPQHF
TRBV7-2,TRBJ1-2,CASSLGTEFYTF
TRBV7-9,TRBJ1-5,CASSLFLGSINQPQHF
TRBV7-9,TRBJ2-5,CASSKGEETQYF
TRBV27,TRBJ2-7,CASSLLGGTFVQYF
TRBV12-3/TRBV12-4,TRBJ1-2,CASSLWTAYGYTF
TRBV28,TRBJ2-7,CASTPGPNRYEQYF